The entry below gives a single T cell receptor (beta chain) sequence along with its context. Its target is not known. With the read ending 3 residues before the CDR3 end, the germline J gene is used to fill in that end. The source of the sample is a study of Tregs in tolerant kidney transplant recipients. Overall study findings and caveats: The small number of patients limits these findings pending further validation. For some patients, primers changed over time, blocking nucleotide-level comparison.

The assay was immunoSEQ multiplex PCR, and TCRdb's table has in-frame clones only and misses some. This sample's clone table lists roughly 50,000 clones. The CDR3 totals 15 residues. Germline assignment: CDR1 LNHDA and CDR2 SQIVND (reference sequence). The V end was cut by 6 bases, the J end by 5 bases, with 18 bases between. This TCR was recovered from a human donor who received a combined kidney and bone marrow transplant. This chain links TRBV19 with TRBJ2-3; TRBD2 might be the D (6 bases). This specimen was CD4+ T cells from blood, taken before the transplant. The CDR3 bases that were read are TGTGCCAGTAGGACCCTTGCCGGGGGAAGAGATACG. Amino acid sequence: CASRTLAGGRDT. The CDR3 in its entirety is CASRTLAGGRDTQYF. The full variable domain, with the rest looked up from reference TRBV19 and TRBJ2-3, is DGGITQSPKYLFRKEGQNVTLSCEQNLNHDAMYWYRQDPGQGLRLIYYSQIVNDFQKGDIAEGYSVSREKKESFPLTVTSAQKNPTAFYLCASRTLAGGRDTQYFGPGTRLTVL.